The next 6 T cell receptor beta chains were all read from a single sample in a study of blood T cell repertoires in COVID-19. The table came from immunoSEQ multiplex PCR; TCRdb's copy has only in-frame clones and leaves some out. The data show fewer than 450,000 clones, approximately 90% seen once. Sequenced sample: peripheral blood. These receptors were obtained from a woman between 45 and 65 years old with COVID-19, enrolled during active disease.

The chain employs TRBV5-5 and TRBJ1-2, with no clear D. The germline V and J ends were trimmed by 4 bases and 5 bases, with 15 bases remaining between them. The germline gives CDR1 SGHKS, CDR2 YYEKEE (reference sequence). The length of the CDR3 is 14 residues. Here the CDR3 reads CASSVVPDRYGYTF. CDR3 nucleotides: TGTGCCAGCAGCGTAGTTCCCGATCGTTATGGCTACACCTTC.

This chain links TRBV3-1 (or the pseudogene TRBV3-2) with TRBJ2-7; TRBD2 matches 14 bases. This CDR3 comprises 15 residues. V lost 4 bases to trimming and J lost 6 bases; unmatched junction nucleotides: 5. CDR1 is LGHDT and CDR2 is YNNKEL in the germline V gene (reference sequence). Here the CDR3 DNA reads TGTGCCAGCAGCCCCGGACTAGCGGGGGGTTTCGAGCAGTACTTC. It is translated as CASSPGLAGGFEQYF.

CDR3 nucleotides: TGTGCCAGCTCACCTTCTAGCGGGGGGGCAGGGGATACGCAGTATTTT. Translating it yields CASSPSSGGAGDTQYF. The J gene is TRBJ2-3, the V gene TRBV18, with 12 bases that match TRBD2. Germline CDR1 and CDR2: KGHSH and LQKENI. Trimming at V came to 3 bases and at J to 6 bases, leaving 7 bases not matched to a gene. CDR3 size: 16 residues.

On this clone itself: One junction end disagrees with the germline gene, perhaps due to a read error. The rearrangement links TRBV4-1 to TRBJ1-5; the D gene is possibly TRBD1 (5 bases). The CDR3 spans 15 residues. Germline V gene data show CDR1 as MGHRA and CDR2 as YSYEKL. The CDR3 loop is CTSSQEGLSISPQHF. The CDR3 nucleotides read TGCACCAGCAGCCAAGAGGGGCTATCAATATCGCCCCAGCATTTT.

This clone occurred once. Within the sample, other DNA sequences also encode this same CDR3. The chain couples TRBV6-5 to TRBJ2-7; 7 nucleotides agree with TRBD1. From germline, CDR1 is MNHEY and CDR2 SVGAGI. This CDR3 is built from 13 residues. V gave up 6 bases and J gave up 2 bases; unmatched junction bases: 4. The CDR3 region has the DNA TGTGCCAGCAGCCCGACAGGGCCCTACGAGCAGTACTTC. Encoded protein: CASSPTGPYEQYF.

This clone was seen a few times. This rearrangement joins TRBV6-1 to TRBJ1-1, with 8 bases lining up with TRBD1. V trimming: 3 bases; J trimming: 10 bases; junction bases outside the gene matches: 4. The V gene's germline CDR1 is MNHNS and CDR2 SASEGT. The CDR3 loop spans 12 amino acids. The CDR3 loop reads CASSDRGLVAFF. The CDR3 region has the DNA TGTGCCAGCAGTGACAGGGGGCTGGTAGCTTTCTTT.